The clone carrying this TCR beta chain was counted a few times. Measured with immunoSEQ multiplex PCR; TCRdb has only the in-frame clones, and not every one. The sample has 150,000 to 200,000 clones; around four fifths are singletons. V was clipped by 6 bases and J by 6 bases; unmatched bases: 5. The CDR3 spans 13 residues. Germline V lookup: CDR1 SNHLY, CDR2 FYNNEI. The data were obtained in a study of blood T cell repertoires in COVID-19. Study overall: COVID-19 samples from acute and convalescent phases originated in the United States, Italy and Spain. Sources were T cells, B-cell-depleted T cells, or PBMCs; the material itself was cDNA or gDNA.

This clonotype was obtained from a man aged 25-40 years with active or convalescent COVID-19. Material: peripheral blood. The chain uses TRBV2 and TRBJ1-5, with 7 bases aligning to TRBD1. The CDR3 protein is CASSVGQVQPQHF. Here the CDR3 DNA reads TGTGCCAGCAGCGTAGGACAGGTTCAGCCCCAGCATTTT. The full variable domain, rest sourced from reference TRBV2 and TRBJ1-5, is EPEVTQTPSHQVTQMGQEVILRCVPISNHLYFYWYRQILGQKVEFLVSFYNNEISEKSEIFDDQFSVERPDGSNFTLKIRSTKLEDSAMYFCASSVGQVQPQHFGDGTRLSIL.